This T cell receptor beta chain emerged from a study of neoadjuvant anti-PD-1 for oral cavity cancer. The assay was immunoSEQ multiplex PCR, and TCRdb's table has in-frame clones only and misses some. The table has approximately 13,000 clones, roughly three fifths seen once; the top ten hold roughly 2.3%. From germline, CDR1 is SGHVS and CDR2 FQNEAQ. Trimming took 4 bases from V and 0 from J, leaving 10 bases between them. CDR3 length equals 15 residues. The sequencing here drew on PBMCs, taken before nivolumab (anti-PD-1) treatment. This receptor was taken from a person aged 35-79 years with oral cavity squamous cell carcinoma. The chain joins TRBV7-8 to TRBJ2-1; D is possibly TRBD2 (6 bases). This CDR3 is CASSYRLGSYNEQFF. In DNA form, the CDR3 reads TGTGCCAGCAGCTACCGACTAGGCTCCTACAATGAGCAGTTCTTC.